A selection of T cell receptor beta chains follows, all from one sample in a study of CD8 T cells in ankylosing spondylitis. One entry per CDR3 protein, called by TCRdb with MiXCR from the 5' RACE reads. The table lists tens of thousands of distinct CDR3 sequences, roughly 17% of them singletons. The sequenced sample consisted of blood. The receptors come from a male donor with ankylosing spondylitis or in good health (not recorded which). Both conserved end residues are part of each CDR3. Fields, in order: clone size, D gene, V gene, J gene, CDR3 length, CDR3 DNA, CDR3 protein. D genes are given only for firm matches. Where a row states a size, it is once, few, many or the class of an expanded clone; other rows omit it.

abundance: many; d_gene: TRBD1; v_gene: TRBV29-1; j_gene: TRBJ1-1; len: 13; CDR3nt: TGCAGCGTTGGAAAGTCCCAGGGGGGTGAAGCTTTCTTT; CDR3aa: CSVGKSQGGEAFF
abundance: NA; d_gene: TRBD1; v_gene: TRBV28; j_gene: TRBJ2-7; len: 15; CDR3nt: TGTGCCAGCAGTTTCCCGGGACAGGGTTCCTACGAGCAGTACTTC; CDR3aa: CASSFPGQGSYEQYF
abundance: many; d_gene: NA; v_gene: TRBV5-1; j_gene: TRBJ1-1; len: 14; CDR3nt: TGCGCCAGCAGCTTGGGAGGGGGGTACACTGAAGCTTTCTTT; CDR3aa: CASSLGGGYTEAFF
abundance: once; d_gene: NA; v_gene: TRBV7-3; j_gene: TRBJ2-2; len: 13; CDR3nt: TGTGCCAGCAGCTCCAGGGGTACCGGGGAGCTGTTTTTT; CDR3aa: CASSSRGTGELFF
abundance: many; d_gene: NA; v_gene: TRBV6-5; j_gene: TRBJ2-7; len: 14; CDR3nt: TGTGCCAGCACCCGAGGGATCGGGTTGAACGAGCAGTACTTC; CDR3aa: CASTRGIGLNEQYF
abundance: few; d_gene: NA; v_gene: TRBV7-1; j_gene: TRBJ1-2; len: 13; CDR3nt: TGTGCCAGCAGCTCTCAGAAGAACTATGGCTACACCTTC; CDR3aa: CASSSQKNYGYTF
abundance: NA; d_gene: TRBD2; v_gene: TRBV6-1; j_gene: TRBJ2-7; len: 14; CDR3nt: TGTGCCAGCAGTGAACCTAGCGGGAGGAACGAGCAGTACTTC; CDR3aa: CASSEPSGRNEQYF
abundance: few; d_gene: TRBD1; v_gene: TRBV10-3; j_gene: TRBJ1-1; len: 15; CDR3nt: TGTGCCATCAGTGAGAGCAGGGGGACTGGCACTGAAGCTTTCTTT; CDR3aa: CAISESRGTGTEAFF
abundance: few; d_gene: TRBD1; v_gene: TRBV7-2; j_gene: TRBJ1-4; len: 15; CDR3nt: TGTGCCAGCAGCTCAACCGGGACAGGGGTCGAAAAACTGTTTTTT; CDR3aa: CASSSTGTGVEKLFF
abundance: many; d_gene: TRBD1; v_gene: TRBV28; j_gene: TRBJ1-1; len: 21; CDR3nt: TGTGCCAGCAGTTTAATCCGGACAGGGAAGATGCCGACTCAAATGAACACTGAAGCTTTCTTT; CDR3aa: CASSLIRTGKMPTQMNTEAFF
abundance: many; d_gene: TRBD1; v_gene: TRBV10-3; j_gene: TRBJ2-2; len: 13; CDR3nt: TGTGCCGTCCGGGACAGACTCACCGGGGAGCTGTTTTTT; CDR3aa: CAVRDRLTGELFF
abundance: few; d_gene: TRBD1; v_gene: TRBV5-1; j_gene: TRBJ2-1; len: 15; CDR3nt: TGCGCCAGCAGCCCGGACAGGGGATCCTACAATGAGCAGTTCTTC; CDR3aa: CASSPDRGSYNEQFF
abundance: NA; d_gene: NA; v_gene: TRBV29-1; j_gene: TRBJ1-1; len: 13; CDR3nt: TGCAGCGTTCTGGGGACCGAAGGGGCTGAAGCTTTCTTT; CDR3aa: CSVLGTEGAEAFF
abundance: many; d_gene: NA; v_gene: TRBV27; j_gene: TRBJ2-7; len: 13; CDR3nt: TGTGCCAGCAGTTTACCAAACTCCTACGAGCAGTACTTC; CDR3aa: CASSLPNSYEQYF
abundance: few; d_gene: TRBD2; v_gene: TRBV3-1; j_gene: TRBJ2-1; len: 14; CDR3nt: TGTGCCAGCAGCCGACTAGCGGGGGACAATGAGCAGTTCTTC; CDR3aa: CASSRLAGDNEQFF
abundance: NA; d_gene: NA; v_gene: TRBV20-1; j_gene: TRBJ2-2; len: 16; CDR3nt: TGCAGTGCTATCCCGGTGGGACATGCAGACACCGGGGAGCTGTTTTTT; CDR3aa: CSAIPVGHADTGELFF
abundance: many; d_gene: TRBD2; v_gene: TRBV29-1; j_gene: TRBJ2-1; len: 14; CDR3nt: TGCAGCGTTGCGTTGTGGCGGGAGGGCAATGAGCAGTTCTTC; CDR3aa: CSVALWREGNEQFF
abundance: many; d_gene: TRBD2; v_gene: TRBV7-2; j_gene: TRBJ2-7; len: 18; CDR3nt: TGTGCCAGCAGCTTAGGGCTGGCCGGGAGGACCACCCCCTACGAGCAGTACTTC; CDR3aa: CASSLGLAGRTTPYEQYF
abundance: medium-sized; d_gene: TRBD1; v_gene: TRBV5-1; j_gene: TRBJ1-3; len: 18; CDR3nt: TGCGCCAGCAGCTGGACAGGGAGGAGCCCGGCCCCTGGAAACACCATATATTTT; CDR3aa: CASSWTGRSPAPGNTIYF
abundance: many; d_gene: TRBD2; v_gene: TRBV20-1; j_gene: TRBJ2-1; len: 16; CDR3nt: TGCAGTGCTCCGAGTTCTAGCGGGACTACTTACAATGAGCAGTTCTTC; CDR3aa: CSAPSSSGTTYNEQFF
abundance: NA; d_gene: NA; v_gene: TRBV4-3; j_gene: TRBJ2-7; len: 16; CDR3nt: TGCGCCAGCAGCCAAGAATTCCCAACCTTCTCCTACGAGCAGTACTTC; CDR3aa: CASSQEFPTFSYEQYF
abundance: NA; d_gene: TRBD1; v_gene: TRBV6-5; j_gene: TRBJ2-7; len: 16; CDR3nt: TGTGCCAGCAGTTCCGGGAACACCGGGACAGGGAGCGGGCAGTACTTC; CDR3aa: CASSSGNTGTGSGQYF
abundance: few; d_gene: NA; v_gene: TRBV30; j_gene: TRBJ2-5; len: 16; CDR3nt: TGTGCCTGGTCGGGATCCCCTTTGGGCTTAGGGGAGACCCAGTACTTC; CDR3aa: CAWSGSPLGLGETQYF